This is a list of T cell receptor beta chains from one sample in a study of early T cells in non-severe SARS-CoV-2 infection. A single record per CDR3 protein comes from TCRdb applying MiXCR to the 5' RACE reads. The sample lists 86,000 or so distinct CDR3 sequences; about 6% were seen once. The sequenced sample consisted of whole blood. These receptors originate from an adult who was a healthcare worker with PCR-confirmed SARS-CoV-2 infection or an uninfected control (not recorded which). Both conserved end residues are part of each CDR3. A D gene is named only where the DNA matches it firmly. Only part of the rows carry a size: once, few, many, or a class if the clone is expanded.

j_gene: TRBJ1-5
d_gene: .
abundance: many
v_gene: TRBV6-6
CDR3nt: TGTGCCAGCAGTTACTTTAGGGACACGGCACGTCCTAGCAATCAGCCCCAGCATTTT
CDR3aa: CASSYFRDTARPSNQPQHF

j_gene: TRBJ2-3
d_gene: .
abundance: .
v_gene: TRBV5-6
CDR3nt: TGTGCCAGCAGCAGAGGAGCCGGACAGAGCACAGATACGCAGTATTTT
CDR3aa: CASSRGAGQSTDTQYF

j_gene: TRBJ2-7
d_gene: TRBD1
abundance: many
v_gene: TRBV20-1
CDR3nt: TGCAGTGCTAGAGAAGATAGGTATGGGACAGGGGAGGACGAGCAGTACTTC
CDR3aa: CSAREDRYGTGEDEQYF

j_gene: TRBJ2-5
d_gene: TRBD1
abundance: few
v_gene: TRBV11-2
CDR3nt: TGTGCCAGCAGCTGGGACAGGGACCATACTCCTCTACAAGAGACCCAGTACTTC
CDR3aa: CASSWDRDHTPLQETQYF

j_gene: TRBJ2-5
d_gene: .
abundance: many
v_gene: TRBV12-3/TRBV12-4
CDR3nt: TGTGCCAGCAGTTTAGGGGGACAAGAGACCCAGTACTTC
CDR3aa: CASSLGGQETQYF

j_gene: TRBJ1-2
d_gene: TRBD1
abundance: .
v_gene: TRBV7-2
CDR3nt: TGTGCCAGCAGCCTACAGGGGAGCGGCTACACCTTC
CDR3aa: CASSLQGSGYTF

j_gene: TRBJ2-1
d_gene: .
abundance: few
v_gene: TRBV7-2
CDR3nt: TGTGCCAGCAGCTTCGTCGGATCCTACAATGAGCAGTTCTTC
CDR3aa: CASSFVGSYNEQFF

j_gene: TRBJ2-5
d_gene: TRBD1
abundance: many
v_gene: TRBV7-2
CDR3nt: TGTGCCAGCAGCTCCGGACAGGGGGCATTTGAGACCCAGTACTTC
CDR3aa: CASSSGQGAFETQYF

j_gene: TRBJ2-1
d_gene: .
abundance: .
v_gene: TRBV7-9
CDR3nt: TGTGCCAGCAGCTCCCAGGTTGACAATGAGCAGTTCTTC
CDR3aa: CASSSQVDNEQFF

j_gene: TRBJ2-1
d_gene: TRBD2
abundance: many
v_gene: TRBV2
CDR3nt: TGTGCCAGCATCAAACGGGGGGGCCAGGTGTTGGCTGAGCAGTTCTTC
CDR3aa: CASIKRGGQVLAEQFF

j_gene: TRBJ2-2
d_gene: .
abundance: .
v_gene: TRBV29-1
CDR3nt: TGCAGCGTTGATCTTGCCGTGACCGGGGAGCTGTTTTTT
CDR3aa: CSVDLAVTGELFF

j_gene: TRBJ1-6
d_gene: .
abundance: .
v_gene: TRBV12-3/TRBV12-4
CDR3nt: TGTGCCAGCAGTTTTGGGGGAGGTAATTCACCCCTCCACTTT
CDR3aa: CASSFGGGNSPLHF

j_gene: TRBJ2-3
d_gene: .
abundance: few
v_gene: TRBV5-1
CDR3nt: TGCGCCAGCACTCTGGAACCCAGGGACTCAACAGATACGCAGTATTTT
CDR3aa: CASTLEPRDSTDTQYF

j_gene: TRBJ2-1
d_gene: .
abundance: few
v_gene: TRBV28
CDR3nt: TGTGCCAGCGCCGCCCCTGGGGCCAGTTACAATGAGCAGTTCTTC
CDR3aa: CASAAPGASYNEQFF

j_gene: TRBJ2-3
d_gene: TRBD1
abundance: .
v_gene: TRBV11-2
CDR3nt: TGTGCCAGCAGAACATCTCGCCGGGACAGGGGCACAGATACGCAGTATTTT
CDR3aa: CASRTSRRDRGTDTQYF

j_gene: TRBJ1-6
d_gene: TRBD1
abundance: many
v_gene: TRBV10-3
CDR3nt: TGTGCCATCAGTGAAGGACAGGGGAACTCACCCCTCCACTTT
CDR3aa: CAISEGQGNSPLHF

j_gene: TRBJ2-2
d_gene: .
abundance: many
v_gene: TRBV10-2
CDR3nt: TGCGCCAGCAAATTTAAGCTGAACACCGGGGAGCTGTTTTTT
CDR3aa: CASKFKLNTGELFF

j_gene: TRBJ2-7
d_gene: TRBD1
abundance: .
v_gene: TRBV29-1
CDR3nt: TGCAGCGTTGCCCCGGGACAGGGATCCCACGAGCAGTACTTC
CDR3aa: CSVAPGQGSHEQYF

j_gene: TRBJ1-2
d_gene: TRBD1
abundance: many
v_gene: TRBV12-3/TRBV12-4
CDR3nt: TGTGCCAGCAGCCGACAGGGAAAAACCTATGGCTACACCTTC
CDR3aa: CASSRQGKTYGYTF

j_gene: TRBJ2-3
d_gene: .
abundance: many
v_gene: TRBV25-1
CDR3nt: TGTGCCAGCAGTGAATGGGTGAGCACAGATACGCAGTATTTT
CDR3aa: CASSEWVSTDTQYF

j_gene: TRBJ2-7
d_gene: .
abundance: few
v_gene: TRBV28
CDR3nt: TGTGCCAGCAGCTCGGGCGGGACTGAGATCTACGAGCAGTACTTC
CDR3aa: CASSSGGTEIYEQYF

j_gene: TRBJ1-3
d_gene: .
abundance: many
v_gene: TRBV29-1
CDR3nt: TGCAGCGTTGTACAGGGCTCTGGAAACACCATATATTTT
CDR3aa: CSVVQGSGNTIYF

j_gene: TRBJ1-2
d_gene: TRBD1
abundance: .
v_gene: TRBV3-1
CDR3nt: TGTGCCAGCAGCCGGGGACAGGCTTATTATGGCTACACCTTC
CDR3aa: CASSRGQAYYGYTF

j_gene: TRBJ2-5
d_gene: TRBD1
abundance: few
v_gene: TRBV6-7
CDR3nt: TGTGCCAGCACCAAAGGGACAGTCCAAGAGACCCAGTACTTC
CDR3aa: CASTKGTVQETQYF

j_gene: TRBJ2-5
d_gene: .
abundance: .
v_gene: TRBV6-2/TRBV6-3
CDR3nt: TGTGCCAGCAGTTACGTAGGATCAGTCCAAGAGACCCAGTACTTC
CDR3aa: CASSYVGSVQETQYF

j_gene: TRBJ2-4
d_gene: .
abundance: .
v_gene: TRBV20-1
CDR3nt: TGCAGTGCTAAGGGGTGGGGGCCGATTCTGCTAGCCAAAAACATTCAGTACTTC
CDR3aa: CSAKGWGPILLAKNIQYF

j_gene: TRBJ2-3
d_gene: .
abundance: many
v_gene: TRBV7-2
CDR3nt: TGTGCCAGCAGCCCTTATACAGATACGCAGTATTTT
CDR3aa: CASSPYTDTQYF

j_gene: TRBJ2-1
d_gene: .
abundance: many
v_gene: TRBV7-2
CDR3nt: TGTGCCAGCAGCTTACAGGGGTCACTCTACAATGAGCAGTTCTTC
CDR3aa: CASSLQGSLYNEQFF

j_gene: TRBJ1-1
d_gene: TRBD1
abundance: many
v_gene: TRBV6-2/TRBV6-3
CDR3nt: TGTGCCAGCAGAACCGGACAGGGGTGGAACACTGAAGCTTTCTTT
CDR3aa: CASRTGQGWNTEAFF

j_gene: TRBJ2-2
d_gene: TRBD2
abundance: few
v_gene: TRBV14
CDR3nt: TGTGCCAGCACCCTTGTTACTAGCGGGGACACCGGGGAGCTGTTTTTT
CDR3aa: CASTLVTSGDTGELFF

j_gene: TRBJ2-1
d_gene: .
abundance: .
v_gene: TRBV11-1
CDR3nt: TGTGCCAGCAGCTCCTCAAGGACGCCGAGCTCCTACAATGAGCAGTTCTTC
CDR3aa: CASSSSRTPSSYNEQFF

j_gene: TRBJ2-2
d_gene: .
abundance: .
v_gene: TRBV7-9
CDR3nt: TGTGCCAGCACCGGCCGCGCGAACACCGGGGAGCTGTTTTTT
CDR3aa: CASTGRANTGELFF

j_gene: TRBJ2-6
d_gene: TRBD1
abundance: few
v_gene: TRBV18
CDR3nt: TGTGCCAGCTCACCGACAGGGCCAACCCATACTGGGGCCAACGTCCTGACTTTC
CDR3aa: CASSPTGPTHTGANVLTF

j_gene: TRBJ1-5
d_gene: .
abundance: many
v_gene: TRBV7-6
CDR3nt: TGTGCCAGCAGCAACAATCAGCCCCAGCATTTT
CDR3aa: CASSNNQPQHF

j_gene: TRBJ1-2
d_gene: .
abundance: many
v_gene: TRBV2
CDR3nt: TGTGCCAGCAGTGACAGGAGCTATGGCTACACCTTC
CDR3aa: CASSDRSYGYTF

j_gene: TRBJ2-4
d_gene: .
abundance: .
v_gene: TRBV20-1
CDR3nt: TGCAGTGCGCTAGAGTCTCTCCGTGGGGGCCTGGACATTCAGTACTTC
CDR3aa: CSALESLRGGLDIQYF

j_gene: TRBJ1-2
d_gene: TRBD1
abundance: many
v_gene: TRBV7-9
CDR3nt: TGTGCCAGCAGCCAAAGACGGGACAGGAGTGGCTACACCTTC
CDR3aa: CASSQRRDRSGYTF

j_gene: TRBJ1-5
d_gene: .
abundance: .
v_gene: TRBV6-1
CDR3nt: TGTGCCAGCAGTTCCCATGATAATCAGCCCCAGCATTTT
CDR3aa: CASSSHDNQPQHF

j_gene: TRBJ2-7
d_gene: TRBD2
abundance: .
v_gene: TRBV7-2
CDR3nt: TGTGCCAGCAGCTTCCCCGGGAGGGCGGGCGAGCAGTACTTC
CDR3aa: CASSFPGRAGEQYF

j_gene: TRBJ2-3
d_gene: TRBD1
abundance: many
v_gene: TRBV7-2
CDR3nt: TGTGCCAGCAGCTTAGGAGGGGGCAGAGCAACAGATACGCAGTATTTT
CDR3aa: CASSLGGGRATDTQYF

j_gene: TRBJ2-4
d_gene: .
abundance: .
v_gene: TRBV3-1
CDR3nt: TGTGCCAGCAGCCTAGGGGCTAGCGTGACCAAAAACATTCAGTACTTC
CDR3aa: CASSLGASVTKNIQYF

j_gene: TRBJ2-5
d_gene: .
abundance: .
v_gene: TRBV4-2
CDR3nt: TGTGCCAGCAGCCAAGTCCAAGAAGAGACCCAGTACTTC
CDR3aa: CASSQVQEETQYF

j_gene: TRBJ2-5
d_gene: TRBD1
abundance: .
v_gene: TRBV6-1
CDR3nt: TGTGCCAGCAGCGGCTTTGACAGGGGGGTCGAGACCCAGTGCTTC
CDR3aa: CASSGFDRGVETQCF

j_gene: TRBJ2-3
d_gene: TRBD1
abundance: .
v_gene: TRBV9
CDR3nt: TGTGCCAGCAGCCCAGAGATGGGACAGCGCACAGATACGCAGTATTTT
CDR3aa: CASSPEMGQRTDTQYF

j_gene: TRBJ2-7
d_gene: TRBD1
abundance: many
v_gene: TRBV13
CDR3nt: TGTGCCAGCAGCTTAGCGGGACAGGGGTTGTACGAGCAGTACTTC
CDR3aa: CASSLAGQGLYEQYF

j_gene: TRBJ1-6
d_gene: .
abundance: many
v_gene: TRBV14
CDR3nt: TGTGCCAGCAGCCAAACAGGGTATAATTCACCCCTCCACTTT
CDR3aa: CASSQTGYNSPLHF

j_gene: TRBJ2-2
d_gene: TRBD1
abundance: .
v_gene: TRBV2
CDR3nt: TGTGCCAGCAAGACAAGTTGGGGACAGGGCATCGGGGAGCTGTTTTTT
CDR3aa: CASKTSWGQGIGELFF

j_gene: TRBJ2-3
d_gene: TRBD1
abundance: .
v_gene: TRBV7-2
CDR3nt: TGTGCCAGCAGCTTCGACAGGGGGATTTTTGATACGCAGTATTTT
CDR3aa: CASSFDRGIFDTQYF

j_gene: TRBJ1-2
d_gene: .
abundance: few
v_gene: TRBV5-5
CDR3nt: TGTGCCAGCAGCTTGGACGAGTTCTATGGCTACACCTTC
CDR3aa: CASSLDEFYGYTF

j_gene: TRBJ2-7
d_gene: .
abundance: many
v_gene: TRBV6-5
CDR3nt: TGTGCCAGCAGTCTGAAGAGGGACCGCTACGAGCAGTACTTC
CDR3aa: CASSLKRDRYEQYF

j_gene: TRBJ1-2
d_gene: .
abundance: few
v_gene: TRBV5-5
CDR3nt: TGTGCCAGCAGCCTGGACATAACTAACTATGGCTACACCTTC
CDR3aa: CASSLDITNYGYTF

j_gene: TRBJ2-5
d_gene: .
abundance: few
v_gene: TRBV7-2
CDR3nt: TGTGCCAGCAGCCCAGCAGGCGGAGAGACCCAGTACTTC
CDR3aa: CASSPAGGETQYF

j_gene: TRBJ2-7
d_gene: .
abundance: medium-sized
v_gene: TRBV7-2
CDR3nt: TGTGCCAGCAGCTTATTTCGGGTAGACGAGCAGTACTTC
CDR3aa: CASSLFRVDEQYF